These 5 T cell receptor beta chains were sequenced from one sample in a study of cytomegalovirus exposure and HLA in healthy donors. This PCR relied on a set of 60 Vbeta primers and 13 Jbeta primers. Some clones are missing from TCRdb's copy, which holds only in-frame ones; the method was immunoSEQ multiplex PCR. The table includes 140,000 to 150,000 clones, roughly 73% detected once. The sequencing input was PBMCs. Receptor source: a woman between 18 and 29 years old in good health and CMV-seronegative.

V gene TRBV7-8 combines with J gene TRBJ1-5; D call uncertain. CDR1 and CDR2 from the germline V gene are SGHVS and FQNEAQ. Trimming cost V 2 bases and J 3 bases, with 8 bases left between them. CDR3 length equals 14 residues. CDR3 amino acids: CASSLKEINQPQHF. The CDR3 DNA follows: TGTGCCAGCAGCTTAAAGGAGATCAATCAGCCCCAGCATTTT. The complete variable domain, with remaining parts taken from reference TRBV7-8 and TRBJ1-5, reads GAGVSQSPRYKVAKRGQDVALRCDPISGHVSLFWYQQALGQGPEFLTYFQNEAQLDKSGLPSDRFFAERPEGSVSTLKIQRTQQEDSAVYLCASSLKEINQPQHFGDGTRLSIL.

V usage is TRBV7-2 and J usage is TRBJ2-5; 7 bases map to TRBD2. The V gene end was trimmed by 4 bases and the J gene end by 5 bases; junction bases not matched to a gene: 4. Germline-derived CDR1 and CDR2 are SGHTA and FQGNSA. The length of the CDR3 is 13 residues. CDR3 nucleotide sequence: TGTGCCAGCAGCTGGGGGGGGTTGGAGACCCAGTACTTC. It encodes CASSWGGLETQYF.

The chain joins TRBV11-3 to TRBJ1-1, with 7 bases that match TRBD1. The CDR3 is made up of 15 amino acids. CDR1 is SGHNT, CDR2 YENEEA, per germline. V was pared by 5 bases and J by 4 bases, with 10 bases of the junction left unmatched. The CDR3 reads CASSTRDSPITEAFF. The DNA of the CDR3 is TGTGCCAGCAGCACCCGGGACAGCCCAATCACTGAAGCTTTCTTT. Full variable domain (outside the CDR3, taken from reference TRBV11-3 and TRBJ1-1): EAGVVQSPRYKIIEKKQPVAFWCNPISGHNTLYWYLQNLGQGPELLIRYENEEAVDDSQLPKDRFSAERLKGVDSTLKIQPAELGDSAVYLCASSTRDSPITEAFFGQGTRLTVV.

A remark on this clone: At one end the junction does not follow the germline gene, possibly because of a read error. The rearrangement joins TRBV5-1 to TRBJ2-6; a possible D gene is TRBD1 (5 bases). CDR1 and CDR2 (germline): SGHRS, YFSETQ. The CDR3 runs 15 residues. This chain's CDR3 is CASSITESGANGLTF. The CDR3 nucleotides are TGCGCCAGCAGCATCACAGAGTCTGGGGCCAACGGCCTGACTTTC.

This clone was picked up a small number of times. The genes are TRBV5-1 and TRBJ2-1; 8 bases fit TRBD2. The V segment lost 4 bases and the J segment 3 bases; nucleotides outside the gene matches: 12. Germline V gives CDR1 SGHRS, CDR2 YFSETQ. This CDR3 comprises 17 residues. CDR3 in amino acids: CASSPTSGGIFYNEQFF. In DNA form, the CDR3 reads TGCGCCAGCAGCCCTACTAGCGGAGGGATTTTCTACAATGAGCAGTTCTTC.